These 11 T cell receptor beta chains were sequenced from one sample in a study of identical twins (dated by TCRdb to 2016 to 2017). The receptor library was made with 5' RACE. Instrument used: Illumina HiSeq 2000. Using fastp trimming at Q25 and MiXCR clonotype assembly, TCRdb reanalyzed the public sequencing data and kept in-frame beta chains. All rows with the same CDR3 protein become a single entry with the most common DNA and genes. This sample gives 450,000 or so distinct CDR3 sequences in total; more than 20% of them show up just once. The ten largest account for 2.9% of the sample. A further study also used this sample, focusing on T cells expressing NK-cell markers.

Sequenced material: CD4+ T cells sorted from blood. The receptor set was obtained from a woman younger than 30 in good health.

This clonotype was detected only a few times. This rearrangement joins TRBV29-1 to TRBJ2-1; D unresolved. The CDR3 is 11 amino acids. CDR1 and CDR2 (germline): SQVTM, ANQGSEA. V shed 3 bases and J shed 12 bases, with 12 bases lying between them. As DNA, the CDR3 is TGCAGCGTTGAGCGGTCCGATGGGCAGTTCTTC. Translation gives CSVERSDGQFF.

This clonotype has more than one count but fewer than ten. CDR3 DNA sequence: TGTGCCACCACCCGGGGGTCGAACACAGATACGCAGTATTTT. Translating gives CATTRGSNTDTQYF. The genes are TRBV27 and TRBJ2-3; maybe TRBD2 (6 bases). This CDR3 is 14 amino acids long. The V and J ends lost 10 bases and 2 bases respectively, with 16 bases between them. Germline CDR1 reads MNHEY; CDR2 reads SMNVEV (reference sequence).

The CDR3 DNA reads as TGCGCCAGCAGCCAAGATCTCCGGTACGAGCAGTACTTC. Translated: CASSQDLRYEQYF. This chain joins TRBV4-3 and TRBJ2-7; D unclear. V lost 0 bases and J 4 bases, leaving 7 bases between the germline ends. CDR3 length equals 13 residues. CDR1 LGHNA and CDR2 YSLEER come from the germline V gene.

The rearrangement joins TRBV30 to TRBJ2-7; possible D gene TRBD1, 6 bases. CDR3 length equals 12 residues. V was trimmed by 4 bases and J by 3 bases, leaving 10 bases between them. CDR1 is GTSNPN and CDR2 is SVGIG in the germline V gene (reference sequence). CDR3 DNA: TGTGCCTGGACCCGAGGGGGCTACGAGCAGTACTTC. It encodes CAWTRGGYEQYF.

This clonotype was seen many times. The V gene is TRBV7-2, the J gene TRBJ2-3, with 9 bases fitting TRBD2. The CDR3 covers 15 residues. Germline values: CDR1 SGHTA, CDR2 FQGNSA. Trimming removed 8 bases from V and 5 bases from J; junction bases left unmatched: 11. CDR3 sequence: CASGLLAGVIDTQYF. DNA of the CDR3: TGTGCCAGCGGCCTCTTAGCGGGAGTTATAGATACGCAGTATTTT.

The chain uses TRBV13 and TRBJ1-2; maybe TRBD1 (5 bases). The CDR3 is 17 amino acids. The germline V gene has CDR1 PRHDT and CDR2 FYEKMQ (reference sequence). The V gene lost 5 bases and the J gene lost 7 bases, with 26 bases spanning the gap. The CDR3 DNA follows: TGTGCCAGCAGCCCGAATAGGGGAATCGGAGTTTCGGGTGGCTACACCTTC. It codes for CASSPNRGIGVSGGYTF. The full variable domain, in which reference TRBV13 and TRBJ1-2 provide the parts outside the CDR3, is AAGVIQSPRHLIKEKRETATLKCYPIPRHDTVYWYQQGPGQDPQFLISFYEKMQSDKGSIPDRFSAQQFSDYHSELNMSSLELGDSALYFCASSPNRGIGVSGGYTFGSGTRLTVV.

This clonotype was counted between two and nine times. The chain joins TRBV6-2 or TRBV6-3 to TRBJ1-1; the D gene is possibly TRBD1 (6 bases). The CDR3 consists of 13 residues. The V gene lost 6 bases and the J gene lost 3 bases, with 11 bases spanning the gap. The germline V gene has CDR1 MNHEY and CDR2 SVGEGT. The CDR3 loop is CASRYRVHTEAFF. In DNA form, the CDR3 reads TGTGCCAGCAGATACAGGGTCCACACTGAAGCTTTCTTT.

The gene calls are TRBV12-3 or TRBV12-4 and TRBJ2-7; TRBD1 agrees at 8 bases. This CDR3 has 15 residues. V shed 3 bases, J shed 3 bases, and the junction held 7 bases outside the gene matches. The CDR3 DNA sequence: TGTGCCAGCAGTTTGGAGGACAGGGAAATCTACGAGCAGTACTTC. It codes for CASSLEDREIYEQYF.

In this sample, this clonotype turned up a few times. This chain connects TRBV15 to TRBJ2-5; 8 positions agree with TRBD2. Germline V gene data show CDR1 as LNHNV and CDR2 as YYDKDF (reference sequence). CDR3 length: 17 residues. J lost 0 bases, V lost 1 base, and 7 bases had no gene match. The CDR3 region is CATSRGVIAGYQETQYF. The CDR3 bases are TGTGCCACCAGCAGAGGGGTCATAGCGGGGTACCAAGAGACCCAGTACTTC.

This clonotype was found once. The chain couples TRBV18 to TRBJ2-1, with D possibly being TRBD2 (5 bases). The CDR3 runs 15 residues. Trimming took 3 bases from V and 7 from J, leaving 16 bases between them. The V gene's germline CDR1 is KGHSH and CDR2 LQKENI. CDR3 sequence reads: CASSPGRGARNEQFF. The CDR3 DNA is TGTGCCAGCTCACCTGGACGGGGAGCTAGGAATGAGCAGTTCTTC.

This clonotype appeared a few times. The chain couples TRBV15 to TRBJ2-4; D tentatively fits TRBD1 or TRBD2 (5 bases each). CDR1 and CDR2 (germline): LNHNV, YYDKDF (reference sequence). The CDR3 is 15 residues long. Trimming stripped 3 bases from V and 7 bases from J, with 16 bases between. CDR3 coding DNA: TGTGCCACCAGCAGGGTATCAGGGTCGGGGAACATTCAGTACTTC. Its translation is CATSRVSGSGNIQYF.